These 15 T cell receptor beta chains were sequenced from one sample in a study of T cell changes during pregnancy in multiple sclerosis. The data were produced by immunoSEQ multiplex PCR, yet TCRdb's version contains in-frame clones alone and is incomplete. Of fewer than 85,000 clones detected, roughly 93% appear once; the ten largest clones hold about 2.5%. Source: peripheral blood, taken in the second trimester of pregnancy. These receptors were taken from a female donor with multiple sclerosis, enrolled in a pregnancy study.

The CDR3 region has the DNA TGTGCCATCAGGTCCCCAATCTACGAGCAGTACTTC. Protein sequence: CAIRSPIYEQYF. This rearrangement joins TRBV10-3 to TRBJ2-7; D is uncertain. The V end was cut by 6 bases, the J end by 3 bases, with 9 bases between. In germline, CDR1 is ENHRY, CDR2 SYGVKD. The CDR3 runs to 12 residues.

The chain combines TRBV7-8 with TRBJ1-1; 7 nucleotides match TRBD1. The trim removed 0 bases at V and 1 base at J, leaving 5 bases unmatched. Germline V CDR1 and CDR2: SGHVS, FQNEAQ. The CDR3 is made up of 16 amino acids. CDR3 region: CASSLAAGGPNTEAFF. The CDR3 DNA follows: TGTGCCAGCAGCTTAGCAGCAGGGGGACCGAACACTGAAGCTTTCTTT.

The V gene is TRBV6-4, the J gene TRBJ2-1; D unclear. Germline V CDR1 and CDR2: MRHNA, SNTAGT. Between the trimmed V and J ends, which lost 2 bases and 6 bases, there was a span of 8 bases. This CDR3 has 13 amino acids. The CDR3 reads CASSDDTGNEQFF. CDR3 coding DNA: TGTGCCAGCAGTGACGATACTGGCAATGAGCAGTTCTTC.

This clone has only a few counts. The J gene is TRBJ2-7, the V gene TRBV2, with 8 positions matching TRBD1. The junction had 9 bases not matched to a gene; V was cut back by 4 bases and J by 1 base. In germline, CDR1 is SNHLY, CDR2 FYNNEI. The CDR3 consists of 16 residues. CDR3 sequence reads: CASSVPLDRVSYEQYF. The CDR3 bases are TGTGCCAGCAGTGTACCCTTGGACAGGGTGTCCTACGAGCAGTACTTC.

The chain links TRBV6-4 to TRBJ2-3; TRBD2 matches at 7 bases. Germline V lookup: CDR1 MRHNA, CDR2 SNTAGT. The trim removed 4 bases at V and 1 base at J, leaving 2 bases unmatched. The CDR3 is made up of 14 amino acids. For the CDR3, the DNA is TGTGCCAGCAGTGCTCGGGGGGGCACAGATACGCAGTATTTT. It specifies CASSARGGTDTQYF.

The genes are TRBV5-4 and TRBJ1-1; D is undetermined. The CDR3 consists of 15 residues. Deletions cut 2 bases from V and 1 base from J, with 12 bases between. Germline V lookup: CDR1 SGHNT, CDR2 YYREEE (reference sequence). The CDR3 spells CASSFAGFGNTEAFF. CDR3 DNA sequence: TGTGCCAGCAGCTTCGCGGGGTTCGGGAACACTGAAGCTTTCTTT.

DNA of the CDR3: TGTGCCAGCACCGAGTCGTCGAACACTGAAGCTTTCTTT. Its protein product is CASTESSNTEAFF. V gene TRBV2 combines with J gene TRBJ1-1; no clear D gene. Looked up from germline, CDR1 is SNHLY and CDR2 is FYNNEI. V was clipped by 7 bases and J by 1 base, with 10 bases between them. The CDR3 runs to 13 residues.

V usage is TRBV13 and J usage is TRBJ2-7; TRBD2 is a possible D gene (6 bases). The V end lost 5 bases, the J end lost 6 bases, and 11 bases lay between the germline ends. The CDR3 length is 12 residues. Germline V lookup: CDR1 PRHDT, CDR2 FYEKMQ (reference sequence). CDR3 nucleotide sequence: TGTGCCAGCAGCCCCGGCGGGGCCGAGCAGTACTTC. Translation: CASSPGGAEQYF.

The V gene is TRBV5-1, the J gene TRBJ2-2; 9 positions agree with TRBD2. This CDR3 is 15 amino acids long. Germline-derived CDR1 and CDR2 are SGHRS and YFSETQ. With 4 bases clipped from V and 5 bases from J, the junction kept 6 bases outside the gene matches. CDR3 sequence: CASSQLAGQTGELFF. CDR3 nucleotides: TGCGCCAGCAGCCAGCTAGCGGGGCAAACCGGGGAGCTGTTTTTT.

This chain uses TRBV21-1 with TRBJ1-2; the D call TRBD1 from the table was never checked on the DNA. TRBV21-1 has pseudogene status. The CDR3 has 19 residues. CDR3 sequence: CASSRQGCGQGQAFSGYTF. Written as DNA, the CDR3 is TGTGCCAGCAGCAGACAAGGTTGTGGACAGGGACAGGCCTTTAGTGGCTACACCTTC.

V is TRBV27 and J is TRBJ1-2; 8 positions match TRBD1. V lost 7 bases to trimming and J lost 2 bases; unmatched junction nucleotides: 9. This CDR3 has 15 amino acids. Germline assignment: CDR1 MNHEY and CDR2 SMNVEV (reference sequence). In DNA, the CDR3 is TGTGCCAGCATGGGTCAGGGGGCGCTAAACTATGGCTACACCTTC. As protein: CASMGQGALNYGYTF.

The gene calls are TRBV21-1 and TRBJ2-7; the table's TRBD1 call for D was not verified on the DNA. TRBV21-1 is shown as a pseudogene. The CDR3 contains 15 residues. CDR3 region: CASSKVYTGLYEQYF. For the CDR3, the DNA is TGTGCCAGCAGCAAAGTTTATACAGGGCTCTACGAGCAGTACTTC.

The rearrangement uses TRBV28 and TRBJ2-5, with 8 bases fitting TRBD1. The CDR3 runs to 14 residues. Germline V gives CDR1 MDHEN, CDR2 SYDVKM. V was clipped by 5 bases and J by 7 bases; unmatched bases: 9. The CDR3 protein is CASSRQGSRGTQYF. The CDR3 DNA reads TGTGCCAGCAGTAGACAGGGGTCGCGGGGGACCCAGTACTTC.

This clone is a singleton in its sample. The chain carries TRBV7-9 and TRBJ1-1; D unclear. From germline, CDR1 is SEHNR and CDR2 FQNEAQ (reference sequence). The CDR3 sequence is 12 residues long. V was clipped by 5 bases and J by 6 bases, with 10 bases between them. This chain's CDR3 is CASSLQIAEAFF. In DNA, the CDR3 is TGTGCCAGCAGCCTCCAGATTGCTGAAGCTTTCTTT.

The genes are TRBV5-1 and TRBJ1-1, with D possibly being TRBD1 (5 bases). CDR1 SGHRS and CDR2 YFSETQ come from the germline V gene. Trimming left V 0 bases short and J 1 base short, with 16 bases between. The CDR3 extends over 17 amino acids. CDR3 in amino acids: CASSLDGRQLPNTEAFF. The DNA of the CDR3 is TGCGCCAGCAGCTTGGACGGAAGACAGCTACCGAACACTGAAGCTTTCTTT.